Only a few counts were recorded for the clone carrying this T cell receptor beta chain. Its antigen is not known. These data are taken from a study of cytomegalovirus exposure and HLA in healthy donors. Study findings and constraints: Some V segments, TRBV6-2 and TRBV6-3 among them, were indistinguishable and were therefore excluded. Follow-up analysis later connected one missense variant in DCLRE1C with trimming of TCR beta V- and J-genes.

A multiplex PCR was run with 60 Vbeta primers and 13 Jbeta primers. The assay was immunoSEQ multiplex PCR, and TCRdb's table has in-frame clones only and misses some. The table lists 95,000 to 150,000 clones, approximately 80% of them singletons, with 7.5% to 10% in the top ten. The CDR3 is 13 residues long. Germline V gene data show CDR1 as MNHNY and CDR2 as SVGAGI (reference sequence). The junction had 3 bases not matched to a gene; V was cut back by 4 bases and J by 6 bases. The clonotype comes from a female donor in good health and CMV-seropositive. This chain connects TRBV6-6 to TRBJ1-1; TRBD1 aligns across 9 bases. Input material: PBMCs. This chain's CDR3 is CASSLRTGAEAFF. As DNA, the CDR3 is TGTGCCAGCAGTTTACGGACAGGGGCTGAAGCTTTCTTT.